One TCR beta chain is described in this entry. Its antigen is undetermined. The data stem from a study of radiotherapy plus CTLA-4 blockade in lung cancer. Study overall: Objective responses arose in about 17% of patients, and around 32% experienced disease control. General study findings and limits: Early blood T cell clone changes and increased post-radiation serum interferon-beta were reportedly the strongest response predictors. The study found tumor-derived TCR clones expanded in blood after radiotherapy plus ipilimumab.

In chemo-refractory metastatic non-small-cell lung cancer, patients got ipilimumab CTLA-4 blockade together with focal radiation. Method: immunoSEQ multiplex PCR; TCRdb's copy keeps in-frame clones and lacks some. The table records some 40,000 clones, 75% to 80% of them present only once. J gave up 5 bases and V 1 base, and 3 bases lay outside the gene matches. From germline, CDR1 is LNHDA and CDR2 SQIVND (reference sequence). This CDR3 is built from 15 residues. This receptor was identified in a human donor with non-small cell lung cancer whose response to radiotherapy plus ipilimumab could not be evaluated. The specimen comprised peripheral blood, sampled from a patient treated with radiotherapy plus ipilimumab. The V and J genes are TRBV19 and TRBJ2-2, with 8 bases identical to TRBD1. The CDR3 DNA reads TGTGCCAGTAGTATAGGGCAGGGGGCAACCGGGGAGCTGTTTTTT. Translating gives CASSIGQGATGELFF. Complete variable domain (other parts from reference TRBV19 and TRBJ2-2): DGGITQSPKYLFRKEGQNVTLSCEQNLNHDAMYWYRQDPGQGLRLIYYSQIVNDFQKGDIAEGYSVSREKKESFPLTVTSAQKNPTAFYLCASSIGQGATGELFFGEGSRLTVL.